This is a list of T cell receptor beta chains from one sample in a study of response to subunit inactivated influenza vaccine. MiXCR, run by TCRdb on the RT-PCR reads, gives a single entry per CDR3 protein. There are about 780,000 distinct CDR3 sequences in the sample; about 18% occur only once, and about a tenth lies in the top ten. The input for sequencing was PBMCs from blood, taken roughly 5 days after vaccination. The receptor source for this set is a man aged 45-65 years who received an inactivated influenza vaccine. Each CDR3 is given with its conserved first and last residue. The D gene is left open where the match is weak. The size entry is marked missing in some rows and otherwise reads once, few, many or a size class.

clone_size	v_call	j_call	d_call	cdr3_length	cdr3_aa	cdr3_nt
.	TRBV5-1	TRBJ1-1	TRBD1	15	CASSLQGGLNTEAFF	TGCGCCAGCAGCTTACAGGGGGGTTTGAACACTGAAGCTTTCTTT
few	TRBV15	TRBJ2-1	TRBD1	17	CATSRGFVGQGVNEQFF	TGTGCCACCAGCAGAGGATTTGTCGGACAGGGTGTTAATGAGCAGTTCTTC
few	TRBV20-1	TRBJ1-4	.	15	CSARGALMSNEKLFF	TGCAGTGCTAGAGGGGCTCTTATGTCTAATGAAAAACTGTTTTTT
few	TRBV10-3	TRBJ2-7	TRBD1	15	CAISGPSDRSYEQYF	TGTGCCATCAGTGGCCCCTCGGACAGGTCGTACGAGCAGTACTTC
few	TRBV5-5	TRBJ1-6	.	14	CASSLIQGNSPLHF	TGTGCCAGCAGCTTGATACAGGGCAATTCACCCCTCCACTTT
few	TRBV7-2	TRBJ2-2	.	16	CASSFSVGRGTGELFF	TGTGCCAGCAGCTTCTCCGTCGGGAGAGGCACCGGGGAGCTGTTTTTT
many	TRBV20-1	TRBJ2-1	TRBD2	15	CSAPGLAAYYNEQFF	TGCAGTGCTCCGGGACTAGCGGCTTATTACAATGAGCAGTTCTTC
few	TRBV19	TRBJ2-7	.	14	CASKAADFSYEQYF	TGTGCCAGTAAGGCAGCAGACTTCTCCTACGAGCAGTACTTC
many	TRBV12-3/TRBV12-4	TRBJ2-7	.	14	CASSFKVTTSEQYF	TGTGCCAGCAGTTTCAAGGTAACTACGAGCGAGCAGTACTTC
few	TRBV3-1	TRBJ1-1	.	15	CASSPGGGRNTEAFF	TGTGCCAGCAGCCCCGGGGGGGGGAGGAACACTGAAGCTTTCTTT
many	TRBV10-3	TRBJ2-3	.	15	CAISVPEEGTDTQYF	TGTGCCATCAGTGTCCCGGAGGAGGGCACAGATACGCAGTATTTT
many	TRBV5-1	TRBJ2-2	.	14	CASSIGQRAGELFF	TGCGCCAGCAGCATAGGACAAAGGGCCGGGGAGCTGTTTTTT
few	TRBV5-1	TRBJ2-7	TRBD1	14	CASSRTGNPYEQYF	TGCGCCAGCAGCCGGACAGGAAACCCCTACGAGCAGTACTTC
.	TRBV29-1	TRBJ1-3	.	12	CSVSTGLNTIYF	TGCAGCGTTTCGACCGGCCTGAACACCATATATTTT
.	TRBV3-1	TRBJ2-5	TRBD1	15	CASSQDTTGGETQYF	TGTGCCAGCAGCCAAGATACGACAGGGGGCGAGACCCAGTACTTC
.	TRBV7-2	TRBJ2-7	.	15	CASSSTTGGVGEQYF	TGTGCCAGCAGCTCTACTACAGGGGGGGTGGGCGAGCAGTACTTC
.	TRBV12-3/TRBV12-4	TRBJ2-3	.	16	CASSLNGVASTDTQYF	TGTGCCAGCAGTTTAAACGGCGTAGCTAGCACAGATACGCAGTATTTT
.	TRBV14	TRBJ2-1	.	13	CASSQTNNNEQFF	TGTGCCAGCAGCCAAACGAACAACAATGAGCAGTTCTTC
few	TRBV6-2/TRBV6-3	TRBJ1-5	.	16	CASSPRRAYSNQPQHF	TGTGCCAGCAGCCCTCGGAGGGCTTATAGCAATCAGCCCCAGCATTTT
few	TRBV10-3	TRBJ1-1	.	13	CAVSTSSGTEAFF	TGTGCCGTCAGCACGAGTTCCGGCACTGAAGCTTTCTTT
few	TRBV5-5	TRBJ2-7	.	17	CASSLLGFRESGYEQYF	TGTGCCAGCAGCTTGTTGGGTTTCAGGGAGAGTGGGTACGAGCAGTACTTC
.	TRBV29-1	TRBJ1-1	TRBD1	14	CSVEGRGLSTEAFF	TGCAGCGTTGAGGGCAGGGGGTTGAGCACTGAAGCTTTCTTT
.	TRBV11-2	TRBJ2-1	.	18	CASSLPVAGSSSYNEQFF	TGTGCCAGCAGCTTACCCGTTGCCGGGTCGAGCTCCTACAATGAGCAGTTCTTC
few	TRBV11-2	TRBJ2-1	TRBD1	16	CASSLGGQGAVDEQFF	TGTGCCAGCAGCTTAGGGGGACAGGGGGCGGTGGATGAGCAGTTCTTC
.	TRBV7-8	TRBJ1-5	.	14	CASSLAGMGQPQHF	TGTGCCAGCAGCTTAGCGGGTATGGGTCAGCCCCAGCATTTT
few	TRBV7-2	TRBJ2-5	TRBD2	16	CASSTTGTIPRETQYF	TGTGCCAGCAGCACCACCGGGACTATCCCCCGGGAGACCCAGTACTTC